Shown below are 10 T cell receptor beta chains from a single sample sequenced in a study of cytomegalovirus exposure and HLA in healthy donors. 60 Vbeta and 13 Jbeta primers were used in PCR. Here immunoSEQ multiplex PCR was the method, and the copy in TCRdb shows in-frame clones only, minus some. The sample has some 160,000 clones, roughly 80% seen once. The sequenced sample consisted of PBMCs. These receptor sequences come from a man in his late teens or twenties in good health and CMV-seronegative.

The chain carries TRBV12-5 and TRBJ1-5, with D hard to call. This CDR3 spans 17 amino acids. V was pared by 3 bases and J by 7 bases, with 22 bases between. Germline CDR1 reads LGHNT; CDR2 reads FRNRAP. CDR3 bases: TGTGCTAGTGGTTTTGGGAGAGCCCCCAACACGGGACAGCCCCAGCATTTT. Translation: CASGFGRAPNTGQPQHF. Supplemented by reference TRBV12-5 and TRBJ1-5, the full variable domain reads DARVTQTPRHKVTEMGQEVTMRCQPILGHNTVFWYRQTMMQGLELLAYFRNRAPLDDSGMPKDRFSAEMPDATLATLKIQPSEPRDSAVYFCASGFGRAPNTGQPQHFGDGTRLSIL.

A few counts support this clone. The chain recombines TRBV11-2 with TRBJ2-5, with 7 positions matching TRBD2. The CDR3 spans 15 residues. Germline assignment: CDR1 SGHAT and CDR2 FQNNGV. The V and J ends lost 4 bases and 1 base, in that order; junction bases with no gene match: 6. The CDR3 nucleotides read TGTGCCAGCAGCTCCGGGGAGGGAGTCCAAGAGACCCAGTACTTC. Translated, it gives CASSSGEGVQETQYF.

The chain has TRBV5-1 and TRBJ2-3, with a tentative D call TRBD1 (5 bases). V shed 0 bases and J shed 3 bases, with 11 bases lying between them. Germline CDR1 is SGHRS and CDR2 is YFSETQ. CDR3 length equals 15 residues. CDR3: CASSLGVGVTDTQYF. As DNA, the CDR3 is TGCGCCAGCAGCTTGGGAGTAGGGGTAACAGATACGCAGTATTTT.

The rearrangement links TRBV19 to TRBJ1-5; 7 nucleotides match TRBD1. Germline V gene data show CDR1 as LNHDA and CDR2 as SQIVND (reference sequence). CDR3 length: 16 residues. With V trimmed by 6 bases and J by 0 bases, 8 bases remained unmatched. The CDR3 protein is CASSPRGTVSNQPQHF. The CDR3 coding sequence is TGTGCCAGTAGCCCCAGGGGGACAGTTAGCAATCAGCCCCAGCATTTT.

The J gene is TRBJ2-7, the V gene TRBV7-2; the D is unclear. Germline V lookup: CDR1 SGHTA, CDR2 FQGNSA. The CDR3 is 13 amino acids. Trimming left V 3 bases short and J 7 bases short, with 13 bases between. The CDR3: CASSFSTEHEQYF. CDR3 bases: TGTGCCAGCAGCTTCTCCACCGAGCATGAGCAGTACTTC.

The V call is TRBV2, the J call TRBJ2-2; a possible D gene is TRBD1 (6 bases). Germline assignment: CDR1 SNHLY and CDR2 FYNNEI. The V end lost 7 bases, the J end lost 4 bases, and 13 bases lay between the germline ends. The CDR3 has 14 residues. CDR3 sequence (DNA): TGTGCCAGCACCTTACAAGGGGGCACCGGGGAGCTGTTTTTT. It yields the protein CASTLQGGTGELFF.

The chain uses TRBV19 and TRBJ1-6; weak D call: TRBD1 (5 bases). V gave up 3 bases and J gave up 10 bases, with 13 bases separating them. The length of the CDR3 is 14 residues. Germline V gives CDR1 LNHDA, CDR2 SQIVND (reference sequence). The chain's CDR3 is CASSMGGFGSPLHF. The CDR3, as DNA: TGTGCCAGTAGTATGGGGGGGTTCGGATCACCCCTCCACTTT. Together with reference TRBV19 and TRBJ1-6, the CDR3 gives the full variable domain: DGGITQSPKYLFRKEGQNVTLSCEQNLNHDAMYWYRQDPGQGLRLIYYSQIVNDFQKGDIAEGYSVSREKKESFPLTVTSAQKNPTAFYLCASSMGGFGSPLHFGNGTRLTVT.

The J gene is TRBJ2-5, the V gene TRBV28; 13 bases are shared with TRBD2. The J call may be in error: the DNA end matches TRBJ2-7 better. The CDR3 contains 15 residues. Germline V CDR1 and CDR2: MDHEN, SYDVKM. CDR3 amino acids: CASSQRTSGSGEQYF. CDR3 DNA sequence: TGTGCCAGCAGCCAACGGACTAGCGGGAGTGGCGAGCAGTACTTC.

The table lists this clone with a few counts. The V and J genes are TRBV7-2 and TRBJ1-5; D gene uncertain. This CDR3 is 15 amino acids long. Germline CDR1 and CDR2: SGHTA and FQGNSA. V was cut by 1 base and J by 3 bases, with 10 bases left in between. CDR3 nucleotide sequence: TGTGCCAGCAGCTTAGGGGCTCAGTTCAATCAGCCCCAGCATTTT. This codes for CASSLGAQFNQPQHF.

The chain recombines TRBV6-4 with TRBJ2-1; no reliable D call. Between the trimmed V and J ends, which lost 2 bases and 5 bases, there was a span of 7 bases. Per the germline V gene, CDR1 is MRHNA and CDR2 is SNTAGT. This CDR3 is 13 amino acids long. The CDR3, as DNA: TGTGCCAGCAGTGACGGCCCGAACAATGAGCAGTTCTTC. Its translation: CASSDGPNNEQFF.